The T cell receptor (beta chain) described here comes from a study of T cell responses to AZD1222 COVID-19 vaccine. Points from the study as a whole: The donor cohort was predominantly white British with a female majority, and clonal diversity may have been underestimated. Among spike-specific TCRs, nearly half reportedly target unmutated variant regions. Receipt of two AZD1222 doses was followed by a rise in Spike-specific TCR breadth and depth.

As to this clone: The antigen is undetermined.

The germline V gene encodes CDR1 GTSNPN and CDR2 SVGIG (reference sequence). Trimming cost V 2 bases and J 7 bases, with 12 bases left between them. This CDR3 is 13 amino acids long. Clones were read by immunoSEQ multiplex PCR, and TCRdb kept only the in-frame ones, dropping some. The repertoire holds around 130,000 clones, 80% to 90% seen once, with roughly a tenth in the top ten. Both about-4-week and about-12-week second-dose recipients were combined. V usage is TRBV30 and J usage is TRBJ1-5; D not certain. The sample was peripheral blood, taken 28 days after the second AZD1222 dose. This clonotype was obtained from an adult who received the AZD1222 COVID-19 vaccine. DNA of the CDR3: TGTGCCTGGAGTTCCGACGTGAGGCAGCCCCAGCATTTT. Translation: CAWSSDVRQPQHF.